This is a list of T cell receptor beta chains from one sample in a study of shared clonotypes between healthy human individuals. Measured with immunoSEQ multiplex PCR; TCRdb has only the in-frame clones, and not every one. The sample holds around 2.1 million clones; 85% to 95% are singletons and the top ten take 1.5% to 2%. Specimen: naive CD8+ T cells from PBMCs. These receptors all come from a man aged 18 to 30 in good health. Some clones in this sample may be carry-over from other donors' samples. Both conserved end residues are trimmed from each CDR3.

V	J	length	CDR3
TRBV7-8	TRBJ2-1	12	ASSTGQGHNEQF
TRBV7-2	TRBJ2-2	12	ASSLLSGSGELF
TRBV9	TRBJ1-1	11	ASSADRGTEAF
TRBV9	TRBJ2-7	12	ASSVGDGAYEQY
TRBV18	TRBJ2-3	13	ASSEPGQGADTQY
TRBV7-2	TRBJ2-1	13	ASSLGGYSYNEQF
TRBV12-5	TRBJ2-7	13	ASGLRRGYTYEQY
TRBV27	TRBJ1-4	14	ASSLYGHTTNEKLF
TRBV7-9	TRBJ1-5	13	ASSRGQGLGQPQH
TRBV9	TRBJ2-7	13	ASSVGASGHYEQY